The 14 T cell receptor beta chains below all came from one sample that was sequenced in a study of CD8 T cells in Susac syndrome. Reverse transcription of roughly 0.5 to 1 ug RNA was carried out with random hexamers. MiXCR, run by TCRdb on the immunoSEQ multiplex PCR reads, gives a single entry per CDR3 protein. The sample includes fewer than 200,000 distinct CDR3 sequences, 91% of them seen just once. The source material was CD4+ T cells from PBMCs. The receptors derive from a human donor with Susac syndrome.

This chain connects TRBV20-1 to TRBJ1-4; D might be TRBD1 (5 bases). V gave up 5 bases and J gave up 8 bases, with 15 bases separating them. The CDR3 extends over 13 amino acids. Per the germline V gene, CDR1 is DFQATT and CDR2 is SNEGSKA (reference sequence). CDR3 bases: TGCAGTGCTGCCGCTGGGGGGGAAGAAAAACTGTTTTTT. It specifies CSAAAGGEEKLFF.

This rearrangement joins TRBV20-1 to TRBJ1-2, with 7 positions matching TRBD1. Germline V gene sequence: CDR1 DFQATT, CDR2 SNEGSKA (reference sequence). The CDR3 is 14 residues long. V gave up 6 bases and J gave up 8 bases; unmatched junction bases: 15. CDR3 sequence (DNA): TGCAGTGCAAGACAGGGAGAGGGAATGCGGGGCTACACCTTC. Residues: CSARQGEGMRGYTF.

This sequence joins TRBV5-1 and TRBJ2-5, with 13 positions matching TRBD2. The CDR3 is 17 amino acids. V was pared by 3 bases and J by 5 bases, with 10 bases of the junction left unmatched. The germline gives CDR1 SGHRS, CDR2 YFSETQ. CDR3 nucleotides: TGCGCCAGCAGCTGGAGACTAGCGGGGGGCTCGGTTGAGACCCAGTACTTC. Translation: CASSWRLAGGSVETQYF. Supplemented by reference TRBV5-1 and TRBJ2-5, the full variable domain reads KAGVTQTPRYLIKTRGQQVTLSCSPISGHRSVSWYQQTPGQGLQFLFEYFSETQRNKGNFPGRFSGRQFSNSRSEMNVSTLELGDSALYLCASSWRLAGGSVETQYFGPGTRLLVL.

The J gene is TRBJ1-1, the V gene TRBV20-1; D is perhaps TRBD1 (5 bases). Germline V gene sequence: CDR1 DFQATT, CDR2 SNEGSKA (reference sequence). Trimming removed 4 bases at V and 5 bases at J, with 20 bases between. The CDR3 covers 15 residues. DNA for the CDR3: TGCAGTGCTAACATTAACAGGAAAGGAGCAACTGAAGCTTTCTTT. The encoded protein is CSANINRKGATEAFF.

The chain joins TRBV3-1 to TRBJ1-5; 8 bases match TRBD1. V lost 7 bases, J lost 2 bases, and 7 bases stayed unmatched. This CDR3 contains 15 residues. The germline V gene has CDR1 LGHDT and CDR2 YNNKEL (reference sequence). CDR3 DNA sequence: TGTGCCAGCAACACAGGGGGTAGGTGCAATCAGCCCCAGCATTTT. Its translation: CASNTGGRCNQPQHF.

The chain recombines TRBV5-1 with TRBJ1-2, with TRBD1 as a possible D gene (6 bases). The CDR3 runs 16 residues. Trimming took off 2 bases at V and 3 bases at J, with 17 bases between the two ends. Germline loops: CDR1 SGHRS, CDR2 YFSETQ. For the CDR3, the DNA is TGCGCCAGCAGCTTAGGGCCCCAGGGGCATTACTATGGCTACACCTTC. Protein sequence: CASSLGPQGHYYGYTF. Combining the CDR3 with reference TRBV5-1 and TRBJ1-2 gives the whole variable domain KAGVTQTPRYLIKTRGQQVTLSCSPISGHRSVSWYQQTPGQGLQFLFEYFSETQRNKGNFPGRFSGRQFSNSRSEMNVSTLELGDSALYLCASSLGPQGHYYGYTFGSGTRLTVV.

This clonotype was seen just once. CDR3 protein: CASSFFAGAGTGELFF. The CDR3 nucleotides are TGTGCCAGCAGCTTTTTCGCAGGGGCGGGCACCGGGGAGCTGTTTTTT. V usage is TRBV5-6 and J usage is TRBJ2-2; possibly TRBD1 for D (6 bases). The CDR3 totals 16 residues. V lost 2 bases and J lost 4, with 15 bases in between. Germline V gives CDR1 SGHDT, CDR2 YYEEEE. The complete variable domain, with remaining parts taken from reference TRBV5-6 and TRBJ2-2, reads DAGVTQSPTHLIKTRGQQVTLRCSPKSGHDTVSWYQQALGQGPQFIFQYYEEEERQRGNFPDRFSGHQFPNYSSELNVNALLLGDSALYLCASSFFAGAGTGELFFGEGSRLTVL.

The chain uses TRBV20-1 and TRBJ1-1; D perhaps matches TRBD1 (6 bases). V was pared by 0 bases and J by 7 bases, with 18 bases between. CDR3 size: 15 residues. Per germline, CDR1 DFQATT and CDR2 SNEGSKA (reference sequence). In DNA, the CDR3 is TGCAGTGCTAGAGATTTAAGTTTCAGGGGCATTGAAGCTTTCTTT. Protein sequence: CSARDLSFRGIEAFF.

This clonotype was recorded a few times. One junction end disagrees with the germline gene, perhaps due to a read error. CDR3 DNA sequence: TGTGCCAGCAGCTTAGGTAGACGACGTTTTGATGGCTACACCTTT. The encoded protein is CASSLGRRRFDGYTF. The V and J genes are TRBV7-8 and TRBJ1-2; D unresolved. This CDR3 spans 15 amino acids. The V gene's germline CDR1 is SGHVS and CDR2 FQNEAQ.

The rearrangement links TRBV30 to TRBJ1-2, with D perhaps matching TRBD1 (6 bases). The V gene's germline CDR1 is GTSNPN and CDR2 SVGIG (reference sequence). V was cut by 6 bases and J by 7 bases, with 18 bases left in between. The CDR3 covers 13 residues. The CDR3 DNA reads TGTGCCTGCCAAACAGGGCTTTCATTTGGCTACACCTTC. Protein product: CACQTGLSFGYTF.

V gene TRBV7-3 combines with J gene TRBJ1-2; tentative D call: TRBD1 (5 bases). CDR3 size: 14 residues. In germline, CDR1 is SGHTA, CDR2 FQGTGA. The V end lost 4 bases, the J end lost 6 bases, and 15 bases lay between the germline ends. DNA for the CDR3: TGTGCCAGCAGCTCCTCCGGGGCGGACGATGGCTACACCTTC. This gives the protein CASSSSGADDGYTF.

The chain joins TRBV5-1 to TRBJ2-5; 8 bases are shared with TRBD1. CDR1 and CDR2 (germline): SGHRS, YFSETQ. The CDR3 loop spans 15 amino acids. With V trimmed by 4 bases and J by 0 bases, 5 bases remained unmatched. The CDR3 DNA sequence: TGCGCCAGCAGCACGGACAGGGCGTACCAAGAGACCCAGTACTTC. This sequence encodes CASSTDRAYQETQYF.

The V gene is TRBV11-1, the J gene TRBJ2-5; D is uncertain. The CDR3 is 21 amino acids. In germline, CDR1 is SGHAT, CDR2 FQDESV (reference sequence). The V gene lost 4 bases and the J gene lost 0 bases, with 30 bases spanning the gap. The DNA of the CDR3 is TGTGCCAGCAGCTCTAAGGTGGACGCCCTAACCCCGGACGAACACCAAGAGACCCAGTACTTC. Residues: CASSSKVDALTPDEHQETQYF.

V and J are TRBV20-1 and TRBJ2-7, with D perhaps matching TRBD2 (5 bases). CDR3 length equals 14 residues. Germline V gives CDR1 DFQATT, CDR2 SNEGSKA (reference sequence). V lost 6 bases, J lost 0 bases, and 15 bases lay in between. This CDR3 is CSATYSGYSYEQYF. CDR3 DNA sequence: TGCAGTGCGACTTACAGCGGTTACTCCTACGAGCAGTACTTC.